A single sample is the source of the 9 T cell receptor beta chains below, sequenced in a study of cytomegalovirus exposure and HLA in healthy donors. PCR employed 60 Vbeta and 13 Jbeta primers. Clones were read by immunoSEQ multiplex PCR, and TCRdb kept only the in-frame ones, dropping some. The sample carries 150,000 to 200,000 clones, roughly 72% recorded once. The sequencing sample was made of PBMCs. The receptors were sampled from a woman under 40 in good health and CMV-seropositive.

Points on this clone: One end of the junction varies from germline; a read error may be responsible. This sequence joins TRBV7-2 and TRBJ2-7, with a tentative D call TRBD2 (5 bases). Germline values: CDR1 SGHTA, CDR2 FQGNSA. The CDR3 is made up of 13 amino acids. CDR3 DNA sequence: TGTGCCAGCAGCTTATACCTTGGACCCGGGAAAACCTTC. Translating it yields CASSLYLGPGKTF.

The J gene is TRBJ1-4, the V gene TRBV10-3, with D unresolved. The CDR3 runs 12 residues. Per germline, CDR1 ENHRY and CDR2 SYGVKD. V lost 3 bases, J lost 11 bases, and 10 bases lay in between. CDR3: CAISEPAEKLFF. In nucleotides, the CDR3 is TGTGCCATCAGTGAACCCGCGGAGAAACTGTTTTTT.

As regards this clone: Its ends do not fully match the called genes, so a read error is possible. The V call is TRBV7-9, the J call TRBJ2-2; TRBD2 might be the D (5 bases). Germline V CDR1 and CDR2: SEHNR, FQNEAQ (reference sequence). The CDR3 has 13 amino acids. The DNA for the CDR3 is TGTGCCGGCAGCTTAGGAGGAACCGGGGAGCTGTTTTTT. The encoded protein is CAGSLGGTGELFF.

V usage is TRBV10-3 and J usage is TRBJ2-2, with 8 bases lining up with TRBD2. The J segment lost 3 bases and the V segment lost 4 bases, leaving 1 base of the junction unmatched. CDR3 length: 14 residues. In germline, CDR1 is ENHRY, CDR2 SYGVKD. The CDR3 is CAISGAGDTGELFF. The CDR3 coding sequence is TGTGCCATCAGTGGAGCGGGGGACACCGGGGAGCTGTTTTTT.

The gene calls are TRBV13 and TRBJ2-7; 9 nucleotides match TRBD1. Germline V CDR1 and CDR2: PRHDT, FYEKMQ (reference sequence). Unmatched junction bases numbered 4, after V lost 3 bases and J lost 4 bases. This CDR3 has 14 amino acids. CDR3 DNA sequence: TGTGCCAGCAGCTTCGGGACAGGGCGGTACGAGCAGTACTTC. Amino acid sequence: CASSFGTGRYEQYF. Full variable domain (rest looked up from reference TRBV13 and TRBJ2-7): AAGVIQSPRHLIKEKRETATLKCYPIPRHDTVYWYQQGPGQDPQFLISFYEKMQSDKGSIPDRFSAQQFSDYHSELNMSSLELGDSALYFCASSFGTGRYEQYFGPGTRLTVT.

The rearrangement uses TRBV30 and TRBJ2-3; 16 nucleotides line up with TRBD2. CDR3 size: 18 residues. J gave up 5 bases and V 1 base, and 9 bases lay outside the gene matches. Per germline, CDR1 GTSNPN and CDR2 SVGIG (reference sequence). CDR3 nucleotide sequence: TGTGCCTGGAGTGCGCCGGGACTAGCGGGGGGGCGAAAAGATACGCAGTATTTT. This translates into CAWSAPGLAGGRKDTQYF.

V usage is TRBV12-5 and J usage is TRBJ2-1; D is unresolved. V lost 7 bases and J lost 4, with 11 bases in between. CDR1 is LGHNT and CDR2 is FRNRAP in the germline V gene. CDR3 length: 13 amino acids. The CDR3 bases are TGTGCTAGTGCCACTGACGGGTACAATGAGCAGTTCTTC. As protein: CASATDGYNEQFF.

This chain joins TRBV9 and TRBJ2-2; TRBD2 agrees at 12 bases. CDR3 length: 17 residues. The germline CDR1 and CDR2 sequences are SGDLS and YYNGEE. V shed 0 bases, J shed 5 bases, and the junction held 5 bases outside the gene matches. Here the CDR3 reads CASSVGLAGVSTGELFF. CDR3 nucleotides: TGTGCCAGCAGCGTAGGACTAGCGGGAGTATCGACCGGGGAGCTGTTTTTT.

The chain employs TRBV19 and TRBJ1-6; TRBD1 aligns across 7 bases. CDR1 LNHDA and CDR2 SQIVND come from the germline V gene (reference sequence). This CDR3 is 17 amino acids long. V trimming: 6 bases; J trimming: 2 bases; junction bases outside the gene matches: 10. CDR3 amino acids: CASRGRQGEAYNSPLHF. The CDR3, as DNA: TGTGCCAGTAGGGGAAGACAGGGTGAAGCCTATAATTCACCCCTCCACTTT.